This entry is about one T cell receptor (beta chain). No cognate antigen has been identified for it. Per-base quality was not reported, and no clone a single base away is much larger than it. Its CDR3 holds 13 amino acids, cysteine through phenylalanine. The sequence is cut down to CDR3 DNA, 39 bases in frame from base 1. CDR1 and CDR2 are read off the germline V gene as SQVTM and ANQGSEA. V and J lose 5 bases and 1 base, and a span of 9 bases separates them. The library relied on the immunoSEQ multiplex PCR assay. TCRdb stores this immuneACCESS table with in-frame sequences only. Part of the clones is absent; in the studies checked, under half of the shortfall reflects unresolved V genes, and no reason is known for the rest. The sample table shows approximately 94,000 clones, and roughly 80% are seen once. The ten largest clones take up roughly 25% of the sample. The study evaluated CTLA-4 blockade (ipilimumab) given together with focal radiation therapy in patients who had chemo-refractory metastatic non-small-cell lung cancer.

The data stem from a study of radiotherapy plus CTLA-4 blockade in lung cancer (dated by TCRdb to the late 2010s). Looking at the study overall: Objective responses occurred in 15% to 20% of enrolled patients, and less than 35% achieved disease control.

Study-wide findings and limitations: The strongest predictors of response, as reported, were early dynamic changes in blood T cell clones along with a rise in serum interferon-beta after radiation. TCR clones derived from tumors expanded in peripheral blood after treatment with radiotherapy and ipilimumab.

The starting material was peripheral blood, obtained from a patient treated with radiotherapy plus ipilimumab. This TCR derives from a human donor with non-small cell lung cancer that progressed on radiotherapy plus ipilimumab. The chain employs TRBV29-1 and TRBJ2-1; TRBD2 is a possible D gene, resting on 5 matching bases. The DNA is TGCAGCGTTCGAGAGGGATCCTACAATGAGCAGTTCTTC. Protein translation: CSVREGSYNEQFF.